The 5 T cell receptor beta chains reported below all come from one sample, sequenced in a study of beta chain features in type 1 diabetes (dated by TCRdb to the late 2010s). Results the study describes overall, beyond this receptor: In all four CD4+ subsets, TCRB CDR3 length was moderately but significantly shorter in type 1 diabetes patients.

Their target antigens are unknown. Library creation used the immunoSEQ multiplex PCR assay. The entire amount of isolated RNA was reverse transcribed using the High Capacity cDNA Reverse Transcription Kit, so the sequenced TCRB transcripts were expressed ones. Held by TCRdb, this immuneACCESS table contains in-frame sequences only and omits some clones. Under half of the omission traces to an unresolved V gene where checked; the cause of the rest is unknown. The table for this sample lists fewer than 200,000 clones; over 9% of them were counted only once. Roughly 0.45% of the sample lies in the top ten. The sample consisted of central memory CD4+ T cells from blood. The receptors shown here come from a man aged 25 to 40 with type 1 diabetes.

This clone was counted only a few times. The chain is built from TRBV5-4 and TRBJ2-4; 7 bases agree with TRBD1. V lost 4 bases to trimming and J lost 5 bases; unmatched junction nucleotides: 9. The length of the CDR3 is 15 residues. The germline CDR1 and CDR2 sequences are SGHNT and YYREEE (reference sequence). The CDR3 bases are TGTGCCAGCAGCACGGGACGAGGGGGCGAAAACATTCAGTACTTC. Translated, it gives CASSTGRGGENIQYF.

This clone was seen a handful of times. The V gene is TRBV14, the J gene TRBJ2-2; D gene unclear. Germline CDR1 reads SGHDN; CDR2 reads FVKESK. The length of the CDR3 is 13 residues. The germline V and J ends were trimmed by 2 bases and 2 bases, with 3 bases remaining between them. CDR3 sequence reads: CASSQSNTGELFF. CDR3 sequence (DNA): TGTGCCAGCAGCCAATCTAACACCGGGGAGCTGTTTTTT.

The gene calls are TRBV5-1 and TRBJ2-7; TRBD1 matches 9 bases. V shed 0 bases, J shed 4 bases, and the junction held 11 bases outside the gene matches. The CDR3 consists of 17 residues. Germline V CDR1 and CDR2: SGHRS, YFSETQ. The CDR3 sequence is CASSLVQGGTGLYEQYF. The CDR3 DNA follows: TGCGCCAGCAGCTTGGTCCAAGGCGGGACAGGGCTGTACGAGCAGTACTTC.

Only a few counts were recorded for this clone. This chain links TRBV30 with TRBJ2-7; D perhaps matches TRBD2 (5 bases). Germline V gene lookup returns CDR1 GTSNPN and CDR2 SVGIG (reference sequence). The CDR3 extends over 13 amino acids. V lost 3 bases and J 0 bases, leaving 9 bases between the germline ends. The CDR3 DNA sequence: TGTGCCTGGAGCTCGGGGAGCTCCTACGAGCAGTACTTC. Translating it yields CAWSSGSSYEQYF.

V is TRBV28 and J is TRBJ1-5, with D possibly TRBD1 on 6 matching bases. This CDR3 region has 12 residues. Germline CDR1 MDHEN, CDR2 SYDVKM. In nucleotides, the CDR3 is TGTGCTTCGAGGCAGGGGCAAGGGCCCCAGCATTTT. It specifies CASRQGQGPQHF.